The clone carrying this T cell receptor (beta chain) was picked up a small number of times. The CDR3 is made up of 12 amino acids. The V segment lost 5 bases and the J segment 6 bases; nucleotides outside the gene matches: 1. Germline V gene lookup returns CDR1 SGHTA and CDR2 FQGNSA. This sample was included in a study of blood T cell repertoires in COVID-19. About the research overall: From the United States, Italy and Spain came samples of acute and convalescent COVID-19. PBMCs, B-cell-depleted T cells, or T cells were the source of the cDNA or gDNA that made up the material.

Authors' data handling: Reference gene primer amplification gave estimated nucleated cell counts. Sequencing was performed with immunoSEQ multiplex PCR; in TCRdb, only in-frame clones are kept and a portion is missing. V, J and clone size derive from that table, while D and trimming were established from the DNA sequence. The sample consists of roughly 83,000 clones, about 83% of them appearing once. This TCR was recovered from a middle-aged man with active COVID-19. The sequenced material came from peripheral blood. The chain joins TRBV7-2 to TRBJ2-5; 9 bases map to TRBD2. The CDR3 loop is CASSAGGQTQYF. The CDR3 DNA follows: TGTGCCAGCAGCGCGGGAGGGCAGACCCAGTACTTC.